This T cell receptor (beta chain) was recovered during a study of Tregs in tolerant kidney transplant recipients. CD4+CD25+CD127- Tregs, CD4+CD25- non-Tregs, CD4 and CD8 cells were sorted. General observations from the study: Biological reproducibility was not directly addressed in this study.

Here immunoSEQ multiplex PCR was the method, and the copy in TCRdb shows in-frame clones only, minus some. The data contain 92,000 or so clones, about 92% of them singletons. A word on this clone: Its antigen is undetermined.

This CDR3 region has 18 residues. The origin of this receptor is a human donor in good health. The sequencing sample was made of CD8+ T cells from blood. The V call is TRBV21-1, the J call TRBJ1-5; TRBD1, the D gene given by the table, was not confirmed from the DNA. TRBV21-1 is shown as a pseudogene. This chain's CDR3 is CASSIRDRGAGCNQPQHF. The CDR3 DNA follows: TGTGCCAGCAGCATTCGGGACAGGGGGGCTGGATGCAATCAGCCCCAGCATTTT.